The clone carrying this T cell receptor (beta chain) was seen a single time. The naive CD8 population came from CD45RO-negative cells selected for CCR7, without terminally differentiated effector memory CD45RA+ cells. The data belong to a study of shared clonotypes between healthy human individuals. Libraries were prepared by immunoSEQ multiplex PCR; TCRdb keeps only in-frame clonotypes and omits some of them. The table includes just over 2,000,000 clones, roughly 95% detected once. The germline V gene has CDR1 SGHNT and CDR2 YYREEE (reference sequence). V was trimmed by 0 bases and J by 4 bases, leaving 5 bases between them. The CDR3 is made up of 12 amino acids.

This sequence was found in a young man in good health. V gene TRBV5-4 combines with J gene TRBJ2-7; D unresolved. Sequencing was carried out using naive CD8+ T cells sorted from blood. DNA for the CDR3: TGTGCCAGCAGCTTGGCCTTTTACGAGCAGTACTTC. Residues: CASSLAFYEQYF.